One and the same sample provided the 17 T cell receptor beta chains below, sequenced in a study of spatial heterogeneity in lung cancer. TCRdb fed the 5' RACE reads into MiXCR, producing one record per CDR3 protein. The profile shows around 87,000 distinct CDR3 sequences, about an eighth of them singletons. Documented time point: sample taken at primary tumor resection. Whole RNA was taken from tumor, nontumor lung or frozen PBMC; it was then sequenced unsorted. Source: PBMCs, taken at surgery. The receptors stem from a male donor with early-stage non-small cell lung cancer.

This clonotype was seen many times. The chain joins TRBV7-2 to TRBJ2-5; TRBD2 agrees at 9 bases. J gave up 7 bases and V 1 base, and 7 bases lay outside the gene matches. CDR1 is SGHTA, CDR2 FQGNSA, per germline. CDR3 length: 15 residues. CDR3 sequence (DNA): TGTGCCAGCAGCTTAGACCTAGCGGGATTCGTGACCCAGTACTTC. Translating it yields CASSLDLAGFVTQYF.

This clonotype showed up many times. This sequence joins TRBV7-2 and TRBJ2-7; 9 bases align to TRBD1. V was pared by 5 bases and J by 3 bases, with 8 bases of the junction left unmatched. The CDR3 has 15 amino acids. Germline CDR1 reads SGHTA; CDR2 reads FQGNSA. The CDR3 nucleotides read TGTGCCAGCAGCCTAAACAGGGGGCCTAGCTACGAGCAGTACTTC. It translates to CASSLNRGPSYEQYF.

This clonotype was picked up a small number of times. The chain joins TRBV7-8 to TRBJ1-4; D gene ambiguous. The CDR3 totals 15 residues. Trimming left V 5 bases short and J 0 bases short, with 10 bases between. CDR1 is SGHVS, CDR2 FQNEAQ, per germline. CDR3 nucleotide sequence: TGTGCCAGCAGCCCTCGAATGACAACTAATGAAAAACTGTTTTTT. Its protein is CASSPRMTTNEKLFF.

The CDR3 reads CASSYGQGAPGELFF. DNA for the CDR3: TGCGCCAGCAGCTACGGACAGGGGGCGCCCGGGGAGCTGTTTTTT. This chain connects TRBV4-3 to TRBJ2-2, with 11 bases lining up with TRBD1. Trimming took 5 bases from V and 6 from J; bases not matched to a gene: 5. The CDR3 spans 15 residues. The germline V gene encodes CDR1 LGHNA and CDR2 YSLEER.

This clonotype came up a few times. The chain couples TRBV29-1 to TRBJ2-7; possible D gene TRBD1, 6 bases. The ends were cut back, 6 bases at V and 5 bases at J, with 17 bases in the middle. Looked up from germline, CDR1 is SQVTM and CDR2 is ANQGSEA. The CDR3 length is 13 residues. In nucleotides, the CDR3 is TGCAGCGTGAACAGGGATAGGGGGAACGAGCAGTACTTC. Translation: CSVNRDRGNEQYF.

This clonotype was seen ten or more times. The rearrangement joins TRBV29-1 to TRBJ2-7; D is perhaps TRBD2 (6 bases). There are 13 residues in the CDR3. The V gene lost 1 base and the J gene lost 5 bases, with 12 bases spanning the gap. CDR1 SQVTM and CDR2 ANQGSEA come from the germline V gene. Here the CDR3 DNA reads TGCAGCGTTGAAGCGGGAGTCGGCCACGAGCAGTACTTC. Encoded protein: CSVEAGVGHEQYF.

This clonotype has a count of ten or more. This chain joins TRBV4-2 and TRBJ2-1; 8 bases agree with TRBD2. The V and J ends lost 0 bases and 7 bases, in that order; junction bases with no gene match: 8. Germline-derived CDR1 and CDR2 are LGHNA and YNFKEQ. The CDR3 runs to 16 residues. CDR3 protein: CASSQESGGPGNEQFF. CDR3 nucleotides: TGTGCCAGCAGCCAAGAGTCGGGAGGGCCGGGAAATGAGCAGTTCTTC.

V is TRBV6-6 and J is TRBJ1-1; D possibly corresponds to TRBD1 (6 bases). Per germline, CDR1 MNHNY and CDR2 SVGAGI (reference sequence). This CDR3 is built from 14 residues. Trimming shortened V by 9 bases and J by 0 bases, and 14 bases separated the two germline ends. CDR3 coding DNA: TGTGCCAGTTGCGAGCAGGGGATGAACACTGAAGCTTTCTTT. Amino acids: CASCEQGMNTEAFF.

This clonotype was observed a few times. V gene TRBV15 combines with J gene TRBJ1-4; D unclear. Germline-derived CDR1 and CDR2 are LNHNV and YYDKDF (reference sequence). The CDR3 sequence is 14 residues long. The ends were cut back, 1 base at V and 7 bases at J, with 10 bases in the middle. The CDR3 DNA reads as TGTGCCACCAGCAGAGTAGGCGTAGGTGAAAAACTGTTTTTT. This sequence encodes CATSRVGVGEKLFF.

This chain uses TRBV7-2 with TRBJ2-3; 7 nucleotides agree with TRBD1. This CDR3 has 16 amino acids. Germline lookup yields CDR1 SGHTA and CDR2 FQGNSA. V shed 6 bases, J shed 2 bases, and the junction held 11 bases outside the gene matches. The CDR3 nucleotides read TGTGCCAGCAGGAGTAAGGGGGCCCTAGCCACAGATACGCAGTATTTT. It codes for CASRSKGALATDTQYF.

This clonotype was recorded at least ten times. This chain uses TRBV2 with TRBJ1-1, with no clear D. Germline lookup yields CDR1 SNHLY and CDR2 FYNNEI. CDR3 length: 14 residues. V lost 5 bases and J 0 bases, leaving 10 bases between the germline ends. The CDR3 is CASSSRTLNTEAFF. DNA for the CDR3: TGTGCCAGCAGTTCTCGGACCTTGAACACTGAAGCTTTCTTT.

The chain links TRBV27 to TRBJ1-6, with 9 bases that match TRBD1. Germline V gene data show CDR1 as MNHEY and CDR2 as SMNVEV (reference sequence). The CDR3 has 14 residues. V lost 6 bases and J lost 7; bases outside the gene matches: 4. This chain's CDR3 is CASSLTGGNSPLHF. The CDR3 bases are TGTGCCAGCAGCTTGACAGGGGGAAATTCACCCCTCCACTTT.

This clonotype was detected only a few times. The chain combines TRBV9 with TRBJ2-5, with D perhaps TRBD2 (6 bases). Trimming left V 0 bases short and J 2 bases short, with 11 bases between. Germline CDR1 is SGDLS and CDR2 is YYNGEE. There are 15 residues in the CDR3. CDR3 nucleotides: TGTGCCAGCAGCGTAGCGCCTAGCGAACAAGAGACCCAGTACTTC. Its protein is CASSVAPSEQETQYF.

The genes are TRBV20-1 and TRBJ1-1; TRBD1 is a possible D gene (6 bases). The V end was cut by 6 bases, the J end by 3 bases, with 14 bases between. CDR3 length equals 13 residues. CDR1 is DFQATT and CDR2 is SNEGSKA in the germline V gene (reference sequence). This CDR3 reads CSAKDSIYTEAFF. The CDR3 DNA follows: TGCAGTGCGAAGGACAGTATATACACTGAAGCTTTCTTT.

This clonotype was detected only a few times. The chain employs TRBV7-9 and TRBJ1-1; D ambiguous. V lost 5 bases, J lost 11 bases, and 9 bases lay in between. The CDR3 is 10 residues long. CDR1 SEHNR and CDR2 FQNEAQ come from the germline V gene (reference sequence). CDR3 loop: CASSETGAFF. CDR3 in DNA: TGTGCCAGCAGCGAGACTGGGGCTTTCTTT.

This clonotype was found a few times. V usage is TRBV25-1 and J usage is TRBJ1-1; D ambiguous. Germline loops: CDR1 MGHDK, CDR2 SYGVNS. This CDR3 has 15 amino acids. The V gene lost 5 bases and the J gene lost 4 bases, with 17 bases spanning the gap. This chain's CDR3 is CASSPSRGLSTEAFF. CDR3 in DNA: TGTGCCAGCAGTCCTTCCCGAGGTCTTAGCACTGAAGCTTTCTTT.

This clonotype was counted only a few times. The gene calls are TRBV5-6 and TRBJ1-4; a weak D match, TRBD1 (5 bases). V lost 3 bases, J lost 7 bases, and 10 bases lay in between. The length of the CDR3 is 13 residues. Germline CDR1 is SGHDT and CDR2 is YYEEEE. Here the CDR3 reads CASSSWDLEKLFF. CDR3 DNA sequence: TGTGCCAGCAGCTCCTGGGACCTTGAAAAACTGTTTTTT.